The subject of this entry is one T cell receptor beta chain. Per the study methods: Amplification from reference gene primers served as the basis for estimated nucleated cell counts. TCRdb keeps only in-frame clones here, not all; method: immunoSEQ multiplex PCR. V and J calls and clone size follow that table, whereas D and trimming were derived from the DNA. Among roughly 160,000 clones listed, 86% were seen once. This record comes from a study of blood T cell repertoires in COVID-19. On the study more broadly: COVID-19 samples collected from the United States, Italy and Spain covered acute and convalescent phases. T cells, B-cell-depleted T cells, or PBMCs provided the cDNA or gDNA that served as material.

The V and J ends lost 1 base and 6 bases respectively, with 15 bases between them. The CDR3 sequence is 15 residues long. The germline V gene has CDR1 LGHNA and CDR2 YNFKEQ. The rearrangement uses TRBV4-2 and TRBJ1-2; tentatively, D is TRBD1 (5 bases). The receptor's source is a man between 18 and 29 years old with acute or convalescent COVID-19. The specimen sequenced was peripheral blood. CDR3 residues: CASSQGGRERDGYTF. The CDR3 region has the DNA TGTGCCAGCAGCCAAGGGGGCAGGGAACGGGATGGCTACACCTTC.